These 19 T cell receptor beta chains came from one sample sequenced in a study of naive and memory T cell subsets. The sample's treatment: skin biopsy from PPD injection site in Mantoux-positive individual. TCR cDNA received a 3' ligated oligonucleotide that carried a UMI. The SP2 primer and nested alpha and beta constant region primers amplified ligated cDNA in four rounds. TCRdb independently ran MiXCR on the UMI-ligation and nested PCR reads; one entry per CDR3 protein. The sample shows some 15,000 distinct CDR3 sequences, more than 4% of them seen only once. The starting material was skin, obtained from a tuberculin skin test site. The receptors were gathered from an adult in good health.

This clonotype turned up a few times. The chain joins TRBV19 to TRBJ2-7; the match to TRBD1 covers 11 bases. Germline V gives CDR1 LNHDA, CDR2 SQIVND (reference sequence). This CDR3 region has 15 residues. V trimming: 3 bases; J trimming: 3 bases; junction bases outside the gene matches: 4. CDR3 protein: CASSIYGTGGYEQYF. The CDR3 coding sequence is TGTGCCAGTAGTATCTACGGGACAGGGGGCTACGAGCAGTACTTC. Full variable domain (remainder filled in from reference TRBV19 and TRBJ2-7): DGGITQSPKYLFRKEGQNVTLSCEQNLNHDAMYWYRQDPGQGLRLIYYSQIVNDFQKGDIAEGYSVSREKKESFPLTVTSAQKNPTAFYLCASSIYGTGGYEQYFGPGTRLTVT.

This clonotype is categorized as medium-sized. CDR3 sequence reads: CASSFQDRGGNQPQHF. The CDR3 region has the DNA TGTGCCAGCAGCTTCCAGGACAGGGGGGGCAATCAGCCCCAGCATTTT. The V gene is TRBV5-6, the J gene TRBJ1-5, with TRBD1 matching 10 bases. Germline V gene lookup returns CDR1 SGHDT and CDR2 YYEEEE. This CDR3 is built from 16 residues. V shed 2 bases, J shed 2 bases, and the junction held 4 bases outside the gene matches.

This clonotype has at least ten counts. As DNA, the CDR3 is TGTGCCAGCAGCGCAACCAAGGGCCAAAAATACGAGCAGTACTTC. Translation: CASSATKGQKYEQYF. The gene calls are TRBV7-3 and TRBJ2-7; no firm D call. The length of the CDR3 is 15 residues. Trimming removed 5 bases from V and 4 bases from J, with 18 bases in between. Germline V CDR1 and CDR2: SGHTA, FQGTGA.

The sample holds many counts of this clonotype. V usage is TRBV6-2 or TRBV6-3 and J usage is TRBJ2-4; D remains unclear. CDR1 and CDR2 from the germline V gene are MNHEY and SVGEGT. V was trimmed by 0 bases and J by 1 base, leaving 16 bases between them. This CDR3 is 18 amino acids long. The CDR3 sequence is CASSYSIRIARAKNIQYF. As DNA, the CDR3 is TGTGCCAGCAGTTACTCGATACGTATTGCACGGGCCAAAAACATTCAGTACTTC.

Many counts were recorded for this clonotype. This chain uses TRBV9 with TRBJ2-1; D is unclear. The CDR3 runs to 15 residues. V was trimmed by 2 bases and J by 5 bases, leaving 14 bases between them. CDR1 is SGDLS, CDR2 YYNGEE, per germline. CDR3 region: CASSVGTLFDNEQFF. The CDR3 DNA reads as TGTGCCAGCAGCGTTGGAACCCTTTTTGACAATGAGCAGTTCTTC.

As regards this clonotype: Possible read error: a much larger clone is one base away. The chain couples TRBV18 to TRBJ2-7; a possible D gene is TRBD1 (7 bases). In germline, CDR1 is KGHSH, CDR2 LQKENI. Trimming cost V 5 bases and J 2 bases, with 19 bases left between them. This CDR3 is built from 16 residues. CDR3: CASSWTRGGTAYEQYF. In DNA, the CDR3 is TGTGCCAGCTCATGGACCCGTGGAGGGACAGCCTACGAGCAGTACTTC.

This clonotype was seen repeatedly, ten times or more. The chain employs TRBV7-2 and TRBJ1-5; maybe TRBD1 (5 bases). Germline V gene sequence: CDR1 SGHTA, CDR2 FQGNSA. V lost 1 base, J lost 3 bases, and 10 bases lay in between. The CDR3 runs 15 residues. CDR3 protein: CASSLEGTDNQPQHF. The CDR3 DNA follows: TGTGCCAGCAGCTTAGAAGGGACGGACAATCAGCCCCAGCATTTT. The complete variable domain, with remaining parts taken from reference TRBV7-2 and TRBJ1-5, reads GAGVSQSPSNKVTEKGKDVELRCDPISGHTALYWYRQSLGQGLEFLIYFQGNSAPDKSGLPSDRFSAERTGGSVSTLTIQRTQQEDSAVYLCASSLEGTDNQPQHFGDGTRLSIL.

This clonotype was counted at least ten times. This chain links TRBV5-1 with TRBJ2-5, with 11 positions matching TRBD2. Trimming at V came to 6 bases and at J to 0 bases, leaving 4 bases not matched to a gene. Germline V gene lookup returns CDR1 SGHRS and CDR2 YFSETQ. The CDR3 spans 15 residues. The CDR3 region is CASNKLAGDQETQYF. In nucleotides, the CDR3 is TGCGCCAGCAATAAACTAGCGGGGGACCAAGAGACCCAGTACTTC. Full variable domain (remainder filled in from reference TRBV5-1 and TRBJ2-5): KAGVTQTPRYLIKTRGQQVTLSCSPISGHRSVSWYQQTPGQGLQFLFEYFSETQRNKGNFPGRFSGRQFSNSRSEMNVSTLELGDSALYLCASNKLAGDQETQYFGPGTRLLVL.

This clonotype was counted many times. The CDR3 DNA is TGCGCCAGCAGTGAGCCCGGCCAGAACGGGGGTCCGGAGACCCAGTACTTC. Its protein product is CASSEPGQNGGPETQYF. The gene calls are TRBV10-2 and TRBJ2-5; tentatively, D is TRBD2 (6 bases). This CDR3 contains 17 residues. Germline loops: CDR1 WSHSY, CDR2 SAAADI. Trimming removed 2 bases at V and 5 bases at J, with 21 bases between.

This clonotype was seen repeatedly, ten times or more. V and J are TRBV10-2 and TRBJ2-7, with 7 bases fitting TRBD2. This CDR3 has 17 amino acids. Per the germline V gene, CDR1 is WSHSY and CDR2 is SAAADI. Trimming removed 3 bases from V and 0 bases from J; junction bases left unmatched: 11. The CDR3 DNA reads as TGCGCCAGCAGTGACGTGGGCGGGGGTTCGAGCTCCTACGAGCAGTACTTC. Translated: CASSDVGGGSSSYEQYF.

A note on this clonotype: A much bigger clone sits one base away, suggesting this may be a read error. The chain links TRBV20-1 to TRBJ1-6, with D unclear. This CDR3 contains 14 residues. Germline V gives CDR1 DFQATT, CDR2 SNEGSKA (reference sequence). V was clipped by 0 bases and J by 6 bases, with 9 bases between them. CDR3 in amino acids: CSARDRLSNSPLHF. CDR3 sequence (DNA): TGCAGTGCTAGAGATCGACTGAGTAATTCACCCCTCCACTTT.

This clonotype came up many times. This chain connects TRBV27 to TRBJ2-7, with a weak D call TRBD1 (7 bases). Looked up from germline, CDR1 is MNHEY and CDR2 is SMNVEV (reference sequence). V dropped 3 bases and J dropped 2 bases, with 17 bases sitting between them. The CDR3 covers 16 residues. The CDR3 sequence is CASSFWRGRRAYEQYF. As DNA, the CDR3 is TGTGCCAGCAGTTTCTGGAGGGGGCGAAGGGCCTACGAGCAGTACTTC.

This clonotype has a count of ten or more. The chain recombines TRBV3-1 with TRBJ2-1; D remains unclear. Germline assignment: CDR1 LGHDT and CDR2 YNNKEL (reference sequence). Trimming left V 2 bases short and J 6 bases short, with 11 bases between. The CDR3 consists of 14 residues. The CDR3 sequence: CASSQSRPSNEQFF. As DNA, the CDR3 is TGTGCCAGCAGCCAATCGCGGCCGAGCAATGAGCAGTTCTTC.

In this sample, this clonotype turned up many times. J is TRBJ1-2 and V is TRBV9; tentative D call: TRBD1 (5 bases). CDR3 length: 13 residues. V lost 3 bases to trimming and J lost 8 bases, with 14 bases between them. Germline CDR1 reads SGDLS; CDR2 reads YYNGEE. CDR3 amino acids: CASSGGPSGGYTF. The CDR3 DNA follows: TGTGCCAGCAGCGGGGGACCTTCGGGCGGCTACACCTTC.

This clonotype occurred many times. The chain is built from TRBV5-4 and TRBJ2-5, with a possible D match to TRBD1 (6 bases). CDR3 length equals 14 residues. V shed 2 bases and J shed 3 bases, with 11 bases lying between them. Per the germline V gene, CDR1 is SGHNT and CDR2 is YYREEE (reference sequence). Written as DNA, the CDR3 is TGTGCCAGCAGCTTCAGGGGCTCGGAAGAGACCCAGTACTTC. Translated, it gives CASSFRGSEETQYF. Full variable domain (missing parts from reference TRBV5-4 and TRBJ2-5): ETGVTQSPTHLIKTRGQQVTLRCSSQSGHNTVSWYQQALGQGPQFIFQYYREEENGRGNFPPRFSGLQFPNYSSELNVNALELDDSALYLCASSFRGSEETQYFGPGTRLLVL.

Comment on this clonotype: A single base separates this from a much larger clone, so it may be a read error. V is TRBV20-1 and J is TRBJ2-5; 8 nucleotides line up with TRBD2. The CDR3 is 15 amino acids. Germline values: CDR1 DFQATT, CDR2 SNEGSKA (reference sequence). The trim removed 0 bases at V and 4 bases at J, leaving 7 bases unmatched. The CDR3, as DNA: TGCAGTGCTAGAGAACCGGGGGGGGAGGGAGAGACCCAGTACTTC. It codes for CSAREPGGEGETQYF.

This clonotype was observed at least ten times. The chain combines TRBV24-1 with TRBJ2-2; no reliable D call. Germline V gene sequence: CDR1 KGHDR, CDR2 SFDVKD. This CDR3 is built from 14 residues. The ends were cut back, 2 bases at V and 3 bases at J, with 6 bases in the middle. CDR3 protein: CATSDSRDTGELFF. The CDR3 DNA is TGTGCCACCAGTGATTCACGGGACACCGGGGAGCTGTTTTTT.

This clonotype counts as medium-sized. The chain employs TRBV6-6 and TRBJ2-7; 11 positions match TRBD1. Per the germline V gene, CDR1 is MNHNY and CDR2 is SVGAGI (reference sequence). The V gene end was trimmed by 11 bases and the J gene end by 2 bases; junction bases not matched to a gene: 5. The CDR3 is 13 residues long. CDR3 sequence: CAGGTGGAYEQYF. The CDR3 nucleotides read TGTGCCGGCGGGACAGGGGGAGCCTACGAGCAGTACTTC.

In its sample, this clonotype ranks as medium-sized (0.01 to 0.1%). For the CDR3, the DNA is TGCAGCGTTGTATTGTCGGGGGTTGAAGCTTTCTTT. This sequence encodes CSVVLSGVEAFF. The chain recombines TRBV29-1 with TRBJ1-1; the D gene is possibly TRBD1 (5 bases). Trimming cost V 4 bases and J 7 bases, with 13 bases left between them. The CDR3 is 12 amino acids. Germline V lookup: CDR1 SQVTM, CDR2 ANQGSEA.